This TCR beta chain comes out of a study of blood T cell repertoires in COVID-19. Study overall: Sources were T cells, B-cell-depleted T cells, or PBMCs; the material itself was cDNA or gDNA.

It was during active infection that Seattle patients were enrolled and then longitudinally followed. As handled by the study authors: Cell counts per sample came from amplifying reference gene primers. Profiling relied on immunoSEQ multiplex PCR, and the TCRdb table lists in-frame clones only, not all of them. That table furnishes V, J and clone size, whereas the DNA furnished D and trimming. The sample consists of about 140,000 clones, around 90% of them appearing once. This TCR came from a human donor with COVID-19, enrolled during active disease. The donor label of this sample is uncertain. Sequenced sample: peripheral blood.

CDR3 DNA: TGTGCCAGCAGTAAGATGGGGGCGGTGAGCAATCAGCCCCAGCATTTT. It yields the protein CASSKMGAVSNQPQHF. The V call is TRBV6-2 or TRBV6-3, the J call TRBJ1-5; tentative D call: TRBD1 (6 bases). Germline CDR1 MNHEY, CDR2 SVGEGT. The CDR3 is 16 residues long. Between the trimmed V and J ends, which lost 5 bases and 1 base, there was a span of 15 bases.